This paragraph reports one T cell receptor (beta chain). Its binding antigen is unknown. Base qualities are not provided; no much larger clone lies one nucleotide away. The germline V gene sets CDR1 to KGHSH and CDR2 to LQKENI. From its cysteine to its phenylalanine, the CDR3 spans 17 amino acids. Only the CDR3 part of the read is kept: 51 bases, read in frame from the first base. The junction shows trimming of 6 bases on V and 0 bases on J, plus 20 bases between the germline ends. The protocol used for the library was the immunoSEQ multiplex PCR assay. TCRdb retrieved this table from immuneACCESS and kept in-frame rearrangements only. Not all clones are present; in checked studies, unresolved V genes account for under half, and no reason is known for the remainder. The sample table contains some 80,000 clones; only one count was recorded for roughly nine tenths of them. Of the sample, around 0.37% falls within the top ten clones.

This sample is drawn from a study of technical replicates of blood from several donors (TCRdb year 2017). The chain is made from TRBV18 and TRBJ1-1; confidence is insufficient to name the D gene. The sample consisted of T cells isolated from PBMCs. This clonotype was obtained from a human donor in good health. The nucleotide sequence is given as TGTGCCAGCTCTCAGTTTACTCCGGGAATGATGAACACTGAAGCTTTCTTT. This yields the protein CASSQFTPGMMNTEAFF. The CDR3 plus the reference TRBV18 and TRBJ1-1 genes for the other parts give the full variable domain: NAGVMQNPRHLVRRRGQEARLRCSPMKGHSHVYWYRQLPEEGLKFMVYLQKENIIDESGMPKERFSAEFPKEGPSILRIQQVVRGDSAAYFCASSQFTPGMMNTEAFFGQGTRLTVV.